This TCR beta chain is from a study of blood T cell repertoires in COVID-19. Generated by immunoSEQ multiplex PCR, the TCRdb table keeps only in-frame clones and is missing some. The table records 45,000 to 60,000 clones, 84% of them present only once. This CDR3 is built from 15 residues. The V end was cut by 2 bases, the J end by 7 bases, with 15 bases between. Germline assignment: CDR1 SGHTA and CDR2 FQGTGA. J is TRBJ2-1 and V is TRBV7-3, with TRBD2 as a possible D gene (7 bases). The origin of this receptor is an elderly man with COVID-19, enrolled during active disease. The material sequenced was peripheral blood. The CDR3 protein is CASSLFPGGPNEQFF. Here the CDR3 DNA reads TGTGCCAGCAGCTTATTCCCGGGGGGCCCAAATGAGCAGTTCTTC.